This TCR beta chain appears in the sequencing data of a study of cytomegalovirus exposure and HLA in healthy donors. PCR primers comprised 60 Vbeta and 13 Jbeta primers. Clones were read by immunoSEQ multiplex PCR, and TCRdb kept only the in-frame ones, dropping some. The sample has around 100,000 clones; 70% are singletons. For this clone: As yet, its antigen is unknown.

The CDR3 has 12 amino acids. CDR1 is MDHEN, CDR2 SYDVKM, per germline. Between the trimmed V and J ends, which lost 5 bases and 7 bases, there was a span of 9 bases. Study observations and caveats: Analysis performed later showed TCR beta chains linked to HLA being more clonally expanded than equally common others.

The sequence derives from a man aged 35 to 55 in good health and CMV-seropositive. The source material was PBMCs. This chain joins TRBV28 and TRBJ1-5; D gene ambiguous. The CDR3 loop is CASSGGSQPQHF. Here the CDR3 DNA reads TGTGCCAGCAGTGGTGGGAGCCAGCCCCAGCATTTT.